Listed below are T cell receptor beta chains from one sample, sequenced in a study of OX40 agonist ivuxolimab in advanced cancers. Produced via immunoSEQ multiplex PCR; TCRdb's table is partial and in-frame only. The sample gives over 30,000 clones, roughly 82% of which show up once; under 2% is in the top ten. Sequenced material: CD4+ or CD8+ T cells sorted from blood, taken in a trial of the OX40 agonist ivuxolimab. These receptor sequences come from an adult with an advanced solid tumor such as melanoma, head and neck, liver or kidney cancer. The CDR3 runs from the conserved cysteine through the conserved F or W. Fields, in order: CDR3 length, V gene, clone size, D gene, J gene, CDR3 DNA, CDR3 protein. The D gene is left open where the match is weak. Size is stated for part of the rows, as once, few or many counts, or as a class when the clone is expanded.

length: 17; V: TRBV2; size: NA; D: TRBD1; J: TRBJ1-3; DNA: TGTGCCAGCAGTGGTAACAGGGGGCAGGGTTCTGGAAACACCATATATTTT; CDR3: CASSGNRGQGSGNTIYF
length: 17; V: TRBV5-4; size: NA; D: NA; J: TRBJ1-6; DNA: TGTGCCAGCAGCGACCCCCGGATCCGCCGTACTGATTCACCCCTCCACTTT; CDR3: CASSDPRIRRTDSPLHF
length: 13; V: TRBV18; size: NA; D: TRBD1; J: TRBJ1-2; DNA: TGTGCCAGCTCACCACTTCAAGGGGGCGGCTACACCTTC; CDR3: CASSPLQGGGYTF
length: 16; V: TRBV4-2; size: NA; D: TRBD2; J: TRBJ2-5; DNA: TGTGCCAGCAGCCAAGGGACTAGCGGACCCCAAGAGACCCAGTACTTC; CDR3: CASSQGTSGPQETQYF
length: 16; V: TRBV6-1; size: NA; D: TRBD1; J: TRBJ1-6; DNA: TGTGCCAGCAGTGGAAGCGGACAGGGGTTAGGGTCACCCCTCCACTTT; CDR3: CASSGSGQGLGSPLHF
length: 15; V: TRBV6-6; size: NA; D: NA; J: TRBJ2-1; DNA: TGTGCCAGCAGTTACGGCGACCTCTCCTACAATGAGCAGTTCTTC; CDR3: CASSYGDLSYNEQFF
length: 17; V: TRBV5-8; size: NA; D: NA; J: TRBJ2-7; DNA: TGTGCCAGCAGCTCGGGGCTCCGGGACCTTTTTTTCTACGAGCAGTACTTC; CDR3: CASSSGLRDLFFYEQYF
length: 11; V: TRBV6-5; size: NA; D: NA; J: TRBJ2-5; DNA: TGTGCCAGCAGCCTTTTGGGGGAGCAGTACTTC; CDR3: CASSLLGEQYF
length: 15; V: TRBV4-3; size: NA; D: NA; J: TRBJ2-1; DNA: TGCGCCAGCAGCTACCTCGGGGGTTTCTACAATGAGCAGTTCTTC; CDR3: CASSYLGGFYNEQFF
length: 14; V: TRBV30; size: NA; D: NA; J: TRBJ1-4; DNA: TGTGCCTGGAGTCCCGGCTACGCCGGGGAAAAACTGTTTTTT; CDR3: CAWSPGYAGEKLFF
length: 16; V: TRBV27; size: NA; D: NA; J: TRBJ2-3; DNA: TGTGCCAGCAGTACCCAGGGTATAACTAACACAGATACGCAGTATTTT; CDR3: CASSTQGITNTDTQYF
length: 12; V: TRBV7-8; size: NA; D: NA; J: TRBJ2-7; DNA: TGTGCCAGCAGCCAGTGGACGTACGAGCAGTACTTC; CDR3: CASSQWTYEQYF
length: 14; V: TRBV7-2; size: NA; D: NA; J: TRBJ1-6; DNA: TGTGCCAGCAGCTTGGATGGGATTAATTCACCCCTCCACTTT; CDR3: CASSLDGINSPLHF
length: 15; V: TRBV6-4; size: NA; D: NA; J: TRBJ2-2; DNA: TGTGCCAGCAGCCCGGGGGCCCCGAACACCGGGGAGCTGTTTTTT; CDR3: CASSPGAPNTGELFF
length: 14; V: TRBV5-1; size: NA; D: TRBD1; J: TRBJ1-2; DNA: TGCGCCAGCAGCTCTTCCGGGACAGACTATGGCTACACCTTC; CDR3: CASSSSGTDYGYTF
length: 14; V: TRBV10-3; size: NA; D: TRBD1; J: TRBJ1-4; DNA: TGTGCCATCAGGGGGACAGCTCCGAATGAAAAACTGTTTTTT; CDR3: CAIRGTAPNEKLFF
length: 13; V: TRBV6-6; size: NA; D: NA; J: TRBJ2-7; DNA: TGTGCCAGCAGTCTCAATTGGAGTAAGGAGCAGTACTTC; CDR3: CASSLNWSKEQYF
length: 15; V: TRBV7-2; size: NA; D: NA; J: TRBJ2-1; DNA: TGTGCCAGCAGCTTAGCGTCGGTAGCGAACAATGAGCAGTTCTTC; CDR3: CASSLASVANNEQFF
length: 13; V: TRBV6-5; size: NA; D: NA; J: TRBJ1-1; DNA: TGTGCCAGCAGTTTCCAAAAAAACACTGAAGCTTTCTTT; CDR3: CASSFQKNTEAFF
length: 13; V: TRBV18; size: NA; D: TRBD1; J: TRBJ1-1; DNA: TGTGCCAGCTCATCACAGGGGGCCGGTGAAGCTTTCTTT; CDR3: CASSSQGAGEAFF
length: 15; V: TRBV7-9; size: NA; D: NA; J: TRBJ1-1; DNA: TGTGCCAGCAGCCTAGAGGGAGGGGGGTACACTGAAGCTTTCTTT; CDR3: CASSLEGGGYTEAFF
length: 11; V: TRBV5-1; size: once; D: NA; J: TRBJ2-5; DNA: TGCGCCAGCAGGCTTCAAGAGGCCCAGTACTTC; CDR3: CASRLQEAQYF
length: 13; V: TRBV9; size: NA; D: TRBD2; J: TRBJ2-1; DNA: TGTGCCAGCAGCCGGGCTAGCGGGGGGGAGGAGTTCTTC; CDR3: CASSRASGGEEFF
length: 14; V: TRBV10-2; size: NA; D: TRBD2; J: TRBJ2-7; DNA: TGCGCCAGCACCCCCGCGGGGGGGCCGACCGAGCAGTACTTC; CDR3: CASTPAGGPTEQYF
length: 14; V: TRBV11-2; size: NA; D: NA; J: TRBJ2-7; DNA: TGTGCCAGCAGCTACCTGACTGGCTCCTACGAGCAGTACTTC; CDR3: CASSYLTGSYEQYF
length: 15; V: TRBV6-1; size: NA; D: NA; J: TRBJ1-2; DNA: TGTGCCAGCAGTCCTCAGGCTACCTTTAACTATGGCTACACCTTC; CDR3: CASSPQATFNYGYTF
length: 15; V: TRBV5-1; size: NA; D: TRBD1; J: TRBJ2-3; DNA: TGCGCCAGCAGCTGGACAGGGGCTCTGACAGATACGCAGTATTTT; CDR3: CASSWTGALTDTQYF
length: 14; V: TRBV30; size: few; D: NA; J: TRBJ1-1; DNA: TGTGCCTGGAATGGGCAGGACACGAACACTGAAGCTTTCTTT; CDR3: CAWNGQDTNTEAFF
length: 17; V: TRBV27; size: NA; D: TRBD1; J: TRBJ1-2; DNA: TGTGCCAGCAGGCACGCCCCGCGGCGCAGGGGGCTCTATGGCTACACCTTC; CDR3: CASRHAPRRRGLYGYTF
length: 15; V: TRBV18; size: once; D: NA; J: TRBJ2-7; DNA: TGTGCCAGCTCACCATCCACGGCCCAGGGTAACGAGCAGTACTTC; CDR3: CASSPSTAQGNEQYF
length: 15; V: TRBV7-3; size: NA; D: NA; J: TRBJ1-5; DNA: TGTGCCCCCCTGTGCCGGGACCTAGGCGGCCAGCCCCAGCATTTT; CDR3: CAPLCRDLGGQPQHF
length: 14; V: TRBV6-5; size: few; D: NA; J: TRBJ1-5; DNA: TGTGCCAGCAGGCCTACAGGATCTGGGCAGCCCCAGCATTTT; CDR3: CASRPTGSGQPQHF
length: 15; V: TRBV7-6; size: few; D: NA; J: TRBJ2-3; DNA: TGTGCCAGCAGCTTAGATCAGGGTATCACAGATACGCAGTATTTT; CDR3: CASSLDQGITDTQYF
length: 18; V: TRBV5-1; size: NA; D: TRBD2; J: TRBJ2-3; DNA: TGCGCCAGCAGCTGGAGGGGACTAGCGGGGGGAAGCACAGATACGCAGTATTTT; CDR3: CASSWRGLAGGSTDTQYF
length: 14; V: TRBV6-6; size: NA; D: NA; J: TRBJ1-6; DNA: TGTGCCAGCAGTTACTCCTTGGGTGGTTCACCCCTCCACTTT; CDR3: CASSYSLGGSPLHF
length: 13; V: TRBV5-4; size: NA; D: NA; J: TRBJ1-1; DNA: TGTGCCAGCAGCTTGGACAGGTGGACTGAAGCTTTCTTT; CDR3: CASSLDRWTEAFF
length: 12; V: TRBV7-9; size: few; D: NA; J: TRBJ1-4; DNA: TGTGCCACCGCGTCGGGGCGAGAAAAACTGTTTTTT; CDR3: CATASGREKLFF
length: 16; V: TRBV5-4; size: NA; D: NA; J: TRBJ2-3; DNA: TGTGCCAGCAGCTTGGCCGTGGATGGGGGCACAGATACGCAGTATTTT; CDR3: CASSLAVDGGTDTQYF
length: 13; V: TRBV19; size: NA; D: TRBD1; J: TRBJ1-2; DNA: TGTGCCAGTAGTGTACAGGGGGCGCTTGGCTACACCTTC; CDR3: CASSVQGALGYTF
length: 14; V: TRBV9; size: NA; D: NA; J: TRBJ1-5; DNA: TGTGCCAGCAGCGTAGATCTTAGCAATCAGCCCCAGCATTTT; CDR3: CASSVDLSNQPQHF
length: 16; V: TRBV21-1; size: NA; D: NA; J: TRBJ1-3; DNA: TGTGCCAGCAGCACCCCCACCGAGGACCCTGGAAACACCATATATTTT; CDR3: CASSTPTEDPGNTIYF
length: 15; V: TRBV6-4; size: NA; D: NA; J: TRBJ2-2; DNA: TGTGCCAGCAGACAGACTGGACGGAACACCGGGGAGCTGTTTTTT; CDR3: CASRQTGRNTGELFF
length: 11; V: TRBV20-1; size: NA; D: NA; J: TRBJ2-7; DNA: TGCAGTGCTAGGGTCCGGGGCGAGCAGTACTTC; CDR3: CSARVRGEQYF
length: 14; V: TRBV10-3; size: NA; D: TRBD1; J: TRBJ2-7; DNA: TGTGCCATCAGTGGGGGAGGACAGGGGGACGAGCAGTACTTC; CDR3: CAISGGGQGDEQYF
length: 13; V: TRBV7-9; size: once; D: NA; J: TRBJ1-1; DNA: TGTGCCAGCAGCTTAAGGGAGAACACTGAAGCTTTCTTT; CDR3: CASSLRENTEAFF
length: 13; V: TRBV7-2; size: NA; D: NA; J: TRBJ2-7; DNA: TGTGCCAGCAGCTTAGTGGCAGTTGACGAGCAGTACTTC; CDR3: CASSLVAVDEQYF
length: 13; V: TRBV9; size: NA; D: NA; J: TRBJ2-5; DNA: TGTGCCAGCAGCGTAGCGGGGGTGGAGACCCAGTACTTC; CDR3: CASSVAGVETQYF
length: 12; V: TRBV7-2; size: NA; D: NA; J: TRBJ2-3; DNA: TGTGCCAGCAGCTTGAGTGCAGATACGCAGTATTTT; CDR3: CASSLSADTQYF
length: 13; V: TRBV7-2; size: NA; D: NA; J: TRBJ1-2; DNA: TGTGCCAGCAGCCAGACCGTCACCGACGGCTACACCTTC; CDR3: CASSQTVTDGYTF